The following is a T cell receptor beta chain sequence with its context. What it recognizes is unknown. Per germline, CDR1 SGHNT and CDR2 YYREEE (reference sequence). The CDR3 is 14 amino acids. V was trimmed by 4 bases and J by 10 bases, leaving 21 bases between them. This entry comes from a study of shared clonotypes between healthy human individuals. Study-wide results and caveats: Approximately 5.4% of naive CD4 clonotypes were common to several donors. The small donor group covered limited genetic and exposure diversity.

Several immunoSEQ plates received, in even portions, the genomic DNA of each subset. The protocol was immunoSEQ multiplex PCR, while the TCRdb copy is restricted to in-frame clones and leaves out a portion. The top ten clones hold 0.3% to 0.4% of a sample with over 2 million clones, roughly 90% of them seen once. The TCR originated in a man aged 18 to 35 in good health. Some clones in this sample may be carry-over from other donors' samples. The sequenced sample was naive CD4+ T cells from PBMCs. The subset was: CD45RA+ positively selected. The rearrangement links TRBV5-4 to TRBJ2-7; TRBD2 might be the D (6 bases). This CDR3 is CASSETGLAVTQYF. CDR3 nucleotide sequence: TGTGCCAGCAGCGAGACGGGACTGGCGGTTACTCAGTACTTC.